Listed below are T cell receptor beta chains from one sample, sequenced in a study of cytomegalovirus exposure and HLA in healthy donors. Profiled with immunoSEQ multiplex PCR; TCRdb holds only in-frame clones, not every one. The sample lists 35,000 to 55,000 clones; roughly 51% were seen once. Sequencing was performed on PBMCs. These receptors originate from a man aged 55 to 70 in good health and CMV-seronegative. Both conserved end residues are part of each CDR3. Each record gives: V gene, D gene, clone size, CDR3 length, J gene, CDR3 DNA, CDR3 protein. D genes are given only for firm matches. The size entry is marked missing in some rows and otherwise reads once, few, many or a size class.

>TRBV29-1|TRBD2|NA|16|TRBJ2-1
TGCAGCGTTGACGGTACCGGGACTAGCGCCTTCATTGGACAGTTCTTC
CSVDGTGTSAFIGQFF
>TRBV30|NA|NA|15|TRBJ1-5
TGTGCCTGGAGTACGGGGGAATTAAGATCTCAGCCCCAGCATTTT
CAWSTGELRSQPQHF
>TRBV19|NA|few|13|TRBJ1-5
TGTGCCAGTGTCTGGCAAGGAGGACAGCCCCAGCATTTT
CASVWQGGQPQHF
>TRBV5-6|TRBD1|NA|14|TRBJ1-1
TGTGCCAGCAGCGAGACAGGGATCGGGACTGAAGCTTTCTTT
CASSETGIGTEAFF
>TRBV6-1|TRBD1|NA|14|TRBJ2-2
TGTGCCAGCCTTCGGACAGGGCACACCGGGGAGCTGTTTTTT
CASLRTGHTGELFF
>TRBV2|NA|few|15|TRBJ2-7
TGTGCCAGCAGTGAAATTGTGGCAGTATCCTACGAGCAGTACTTC
CASSEIVAVSYEQYF
>TRBV14|TRBD1|NA|13|TRBJ2-5
TGTGCCAGCGCCTCCCCCAGGGGGGAGACCCAGTACTTC
CASASPRGETQYF
>TRBV5-1|NA|NA|12|TRBJ2-7
TGCGCCAGCAGCTTGGCGGGTGATGAGCAGTACTTC
CASSLAGDEQYF
>TRBV6-4|NA|NA|16|TRBJ2-2
TGTGCCAGCAGTGACGGTCTAGGGGCCAACACCGGGGAGCTGTTTTTT
CASSDGLGANTGELFF
>TRBV2|TRBD1|NA|16|TRBJ2-5
TGTGCCAGCAGACAGGGGATCGTGGGTGCCCAAGAGACCCAGTACTTC
CASRQGIVGAQETQYF
>TRBV30|NA|NA|13|TRBJ1-1
TGTGCCTGGAGTGTCCTAAGGAACACTGAAGCTTTCTTT
CAWSVLRNTEAFF
>TRBV6-5|NA|few|14|TRBJ2-3
TGTGCCAGCAGTTATACGGGATACACAGATACGCAGTATTTT
CASSYTGYTDTQYF
>TRBV30|NA|NA|15|TRBJ1-1
TGTGCCTGGAGTGGAAGCTGGAAAGGGGTCACTGAAGCTTTCTTT
CAWSGSWKGVTEAFF
>TRBV27|TRBD1|NA|14|TRBJ2-1
TGTGCCAGCAGGGGACAGGGAGCCTACAATGAGCAGTTCTTC
CASRGQGAYNEQFF
>TRBV18|TRBD1|NA|15|TRBJ2-2
TGTGCCAGCTCACCATTACAGGGGCTCACCGGGGAGCTGTTTTTT
CASSPLQGLTGELFF
>TRBV9|TRBD2|NA|15|TRBJ2-7
TGTGCCAGCAGCGTCTCTAGCGGGAGTTCCTACGAGCAGTACTTC
CASSVSSGSSYEQYF
>TRBV18|NA|once|13|TRBJ1-2
TGTGCCAGCTCACCGACTGAGGGAGCCGGCTACACCTTC
CASSPTEGAGYTF
>TRBV29-1|TRBD2|NA|13|TRBJ2-1
TGCAGCGTCATCCGACTAGCAGACAATGAGCAGTTCTTC
CSVIRLADNEQFF
>TRBV6-5|NA|NA|16|TRBJ2-2
TGTGCCAGCAGTTACTCGCGGGCAAGGAACACCGGGGAGCTGTTTTTT
CASSYSRARNTGELFF
>TRBV9|TRBD2|few|16|TRBJ2-1
TGTGCCAGCAGCCCTCTAGCGGAGCCCTCTCACAATGAGCAGTTCTTC
CASSPLAEPSHNEQFF
>TRBV25-1|TRBD2|NA|16|TRBJ2-7
TGTGCCAGCACCCCCACTAGCGGGAAGAGCTCCTACGAGCAGTACTTC
CASTPTSGKSSYEQYF
>TRBV5-6|TRBD1|NA|13|TRBJ1-5
TGTGCCAGCAGCTTGGCAGGGGGTCAGCCCCAGCATTTT
CASSLAGGQPQHF
>TRBV14|NA|few|15|TRBJ2-7
TGTGCCAGCAGCCCCCAGCGAGGGTTCCCTTACGAGCAGTACTTC
CASSPQRGFPYEQYF
>TRBV2|TRBD2|few|17|TRBJ2-3
TGTGCCAGCCTTCCCCCGATTACTAGCGGGCGTACGGATACGCAGTATTTT
CASLPPITSGRTDTQYF
>TRBV6-1|NA|NA|14|TRBJ1-2
TGTGCCAGCAGTGCTTGGGGGAGGGACTATGGCTACACCTTC
CASSAWGRDYGYTF
>TRBV6-4|TRBD1|NA|13|TRBJ2-5
TGTGCCAGCAGTACGGACAGGGGCCGCTCCCAGTACTTC
CASSTDRGRSQYF
>TRBV4-3|NA|NA|16|TRBJ2-7
TGCGCCAGCAGCCAAGATCTGAGCACCTCCTCCTACGAGCAGTACTTC
CASSQDLSTSSYEQYF
>TRBV29-1|TRBD2|NA|13|TRBJ2-3
TGCAGCGTTGAGACTAGCGCAGTAGATACGCAGTATTTT
CSVETSAVDTQYF
>TRBV4-1|NA|NA|15|TRBJ1-2
TGCGCCAGCAGCCAAGATCCCCTTCCAGGCTATGGCTACACCTTC
CASSQDPLPGYGYTF
>TRBV30|NA|NA|14|TRBJ2-7
TGTGCCTGGAGTGGAGCGGTTGGCGGATACGAGCAGTACTTC
CAWSGAVGGYEQYF
>TRBV2|NA|many|16|TRBJ2-3
TGTGCCAGCAGTGCCCGTGGGAGTCCAAGTCAAGATACGCAGTATTTT
CASSARGSPSQDTQYF
>TRBV4-2|TRBD2|NA|17|TRBJ2-7
TGTGCCAGCAGCCAAGATCTAGCGGGGCGACCTGGCTACGAGCAGTACTTC
CASSQDLAGRPGYEQYF
>TRBV5-4|TRBD1|NA|16|TRBJ2-5
TGTGCCAGCAGCCGGCCCGAACAGGGGATACAAGAGACCCAGTACTTC
CASSRPEQGIQETQYF
>TRBV5-1|TRBD1|few|14|TRBJ1-2
TGCGCCAGCAGCCTGGGACAGGGCGACTATGGCTACACCTTC
CASSLGQGDYGYTF
>TRBV18|TRBD1|few|17|TRBJ1-5
TGTGCCAGCTCACCGGGACCGGGACAGAGTCGCAATCAGCCCCAGCATTTT
CASSPGPGQSRNQPQHF
>TRBV6-1|NA|NA|14|TRBJ1-2
TGTGCCAGCAGTGAAGGGGACACCCTCTATGGCTACACCTTC
CASSEGDTLYGYTF
>TRBV7-3|NA|NA|15|TRBJ2-2
TGTGCCAGCAGCACGGGACTCGGTAACACCGGGGAGCTGTTTTTT
CASSTGLGNTGELFF
>TRBV28|TRBD1|few|14|TRBJ1-1
TGTGCCAGCAGTTCCGGACAGGGGGGAACTGAAGCTTTCTTT
CASSSGQGGTEAFF
>TRBV25-1|NA|NA|11|TRBJ2-3
TGTGCCAGCAGTGCTTCAGATACGCAGTATTTT
CASSASDTQYF
>TRBV2|TRBD2|NA|15|TRBJ2-3
TGTGCCAGCACTCGACTAGCGGGGAGCACAGATACGCAGTATTTT
CASTRLAGSTDTQYF
>TRBV4-2|NA|few|14|TRBJ1-1
TGTGCCAGCAGCCACTTAGACAGGAACACTGAAGCTTTCTTT
CASSHLDRNTEAFF
>TRBV28|NA|few|14|TRBJ1-5
TGTGCCAGCAGAAGAGCACAGGTAAATCAGCCCCAGCATTTT
CASRRAQVNQPQHF
>TRBV27|NA|once|14|TRBJ1-5
TGTGCCAGCAGTCTCCGGGACACTAATCAGCCCCAGCATTTT
CASSLRDTNQPQHF
>TRBV18|TRBD2|NA|15|TRBJ2-5
TGTGCCAGCTCACTACTAGCGGGGGAACAAGAGACCCAGTACTTC
CASSLLAGEQETQYF
>TRBV6-5|TRBD1|NA|15|TRBJ1-1
TGTGCCAGCAGTTACTCAGAGACAGGGGGCACTGAAGCTTTCTTT
CASSYSETGGTEAFF
>TRBV10-1|NA|NA|14|TRBJ2-3
TGCGCCAGCAGTGAGACCAGGCCCACAGATACGCAGTATTTT
CASSETRPTDTQYF
>TRBV1|NA|NA|15|TRBJ2-7
TGCACCAGCAGCCAAGATCCTCCGCCGTCTACCGAGCAGTACTTC
CTSSQDPPPSTEQYF
>TRBV30|NA|once|12|TRBJ2-1
TGTGCCGGTACGGCGCGGAATAATGAGCAGTTCTTC
CAGTARNNEQFF
>TRBV7-9|TRBD1|NA|14|TRBJ1-4
TGTGCCAGCAGCTTGAGACAGGGAAATGAAAAACTGTTTTTT
CASSLRQGNEKLFF
>TRBV5-5|NA|few|14|TRBJ2-7
TGTGCCAGCAGCCCTACAGTCCTGTCCTACGAGCAGTACTTC
CASSPTVLSYEQYF
>TRBV30|NA|few|14|TRBJ1-1
TGTGCCTGGAGTAAGGGACAATTGAACACTGAAGCTTTCTTT
CAWSKGQLNTEAFF
>TRBV9|TRBD1|few|15|TRBJ2-1
TGTGCCAGCAGCGTAGGTCGGACAGGGATTCATGAGCAGTTCTTC
CASSVGRTGIHEQFF
>TRBV18|NA|once|15|TRBJ2-5
TGTGCCAGCTCCGGCGTCGGTGGGCAGAAACAGACCCAGTACTTC
CASSGVGGQKQTQYF
>TRBV29-1|NA|NA|17|TRBJ2-5
TGCAGCGTTGAAGGGACCCTTCAGGGAGGGGGTCCAGAGACCCAGTACTTC
CSVEGTLQGGGPETQYF
>TRBV6-5|TRBD2|NA|14|TRBJ2-1
TGTGCCAGTGCCGGGACTAGCCTCGTTGTGGAGCAGTTCTTC
CASAGTSLVVEQFF
>TRBV9|TRBD2|few|16|TRBJ2-2
TGTGCCAGCAGCGCCCAGGGACTAGCATACACCGGGGAGCTGTTTTTT
CASSAQGLAYTGELFF
>TRBV29-1|NA|NA|11|TRBJ2-3
TGCAGCGTTGGGTATGGCCAGGGCGGGTATTTT
CSVGYGQGGYF
>TRBV7-2|TRBD2|NA|18|TRBJ2-5
TGTGCCAGCAGCCGCCGGTGGCGGGAGAGTGTTCATCGGGAGACCCAGTACTTC
CASSRRWRESVHRETQYF
>TRBV27|NA|NA|14|TRBJ1-2
TGTGCCAGCAGTCCCCGGCGGGGGGAAAGCGGCTACACCTTC
CASSPRRGESGYTF
>TRBV5-1|NA|NA|13|TRBJ2-7
TGCGCCAGCAGCAGGGGGTGGTCCTACGAGCAGTACTTC
CASSRGWSYEQYF